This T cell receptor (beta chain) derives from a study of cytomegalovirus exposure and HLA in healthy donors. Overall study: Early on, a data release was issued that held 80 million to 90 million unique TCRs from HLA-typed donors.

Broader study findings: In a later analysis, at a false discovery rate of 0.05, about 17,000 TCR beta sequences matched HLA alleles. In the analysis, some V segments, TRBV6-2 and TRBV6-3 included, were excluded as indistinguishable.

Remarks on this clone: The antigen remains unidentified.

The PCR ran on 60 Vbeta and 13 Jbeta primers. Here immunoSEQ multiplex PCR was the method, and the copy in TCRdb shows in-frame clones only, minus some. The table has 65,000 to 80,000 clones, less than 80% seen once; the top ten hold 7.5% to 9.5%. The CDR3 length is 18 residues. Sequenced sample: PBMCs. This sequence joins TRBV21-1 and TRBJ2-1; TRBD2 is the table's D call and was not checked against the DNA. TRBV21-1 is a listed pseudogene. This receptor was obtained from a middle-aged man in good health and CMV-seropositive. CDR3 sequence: CASSKALWLAAPYNEQFF. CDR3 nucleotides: TGTGCCAGCAGCAAAGCGCTGTGGCTAGCGGCTCCCTACAATGAGCAGTTCTTC.